The clone carrying this T cell receptor (beta chain) was seen repeatedly, ten times or more. As yet, its antigen is unknown. These data are taken from a study of T cells after posttransplantation cyclophosphamide. Whole-study results and caveats: Later post-transplant blood repertoires were often dominated by donor CD8+ memory clones.

Germline trimming cut 5 bases from V and 0 bases from J; bases unmatched to any gene: 12. The V gene's germline CDR1 is SQVTM and CDR2 ANQGSEA. The CDR3 spans 16 residues. Only in-frame clones appear in the TCRdb table, and some are missing; sequencing was by immunoSEQ multiplex PCR. The data show about 24,000 clones, with none appearing a single time. Source material: PBMCs. The TCR was taken from a woman aged 60 to 75 in good health, CMV-negative, and a related stem cell transplant donor. The chain uses TRBV29-1 and TRBJ2-5, with 7 positions matching TRBD2. For the CDR3, the DNA is TGCAGCGTTCGAAGCTGGGGGGGGACTAACCAAGAGACCCAGTACTTC. Its protein product is CSVRSWGGTNQETQYF.